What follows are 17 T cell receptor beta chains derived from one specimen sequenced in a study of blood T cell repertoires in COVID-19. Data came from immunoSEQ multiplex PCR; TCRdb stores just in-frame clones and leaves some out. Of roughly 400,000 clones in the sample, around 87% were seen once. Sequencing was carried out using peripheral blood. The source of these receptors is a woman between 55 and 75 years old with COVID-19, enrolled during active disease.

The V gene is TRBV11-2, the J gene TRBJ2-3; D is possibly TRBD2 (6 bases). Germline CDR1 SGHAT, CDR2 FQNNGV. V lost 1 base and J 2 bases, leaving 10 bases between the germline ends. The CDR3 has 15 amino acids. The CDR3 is CASSLVGGNTDTQYF. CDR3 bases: TGTGCCAGCAGCTTAGTCGGCGGGAACACAGATACGCAGTATTTT. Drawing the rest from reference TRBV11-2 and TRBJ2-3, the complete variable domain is EAGVAQSPRYKIIEKRQSVAFWCNPISGHATLYWYQQILGQGPKLLIQFQNNGVVDDSQLPKDRFSAERLKGVDSTLKIQPAKLEDSAVYLCASSLVGGNTDTQYFGPGTRLTVL.

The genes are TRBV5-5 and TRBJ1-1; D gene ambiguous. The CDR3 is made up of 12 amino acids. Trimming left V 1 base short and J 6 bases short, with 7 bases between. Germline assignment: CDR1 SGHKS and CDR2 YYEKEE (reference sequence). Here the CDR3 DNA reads TGTGCCAGCAGCTTGTTCGCAGCTGAAGCTTTCTTT. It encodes CASSLFAAEAFF.

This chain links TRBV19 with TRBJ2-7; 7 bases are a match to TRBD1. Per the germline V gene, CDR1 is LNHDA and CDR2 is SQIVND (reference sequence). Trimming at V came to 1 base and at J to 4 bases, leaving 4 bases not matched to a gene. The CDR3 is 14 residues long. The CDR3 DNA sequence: TGTGCCAGTAGTATAGCGGACAGGTTATACGAGCAGTACTTC. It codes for CASSIADRLYEQYF.

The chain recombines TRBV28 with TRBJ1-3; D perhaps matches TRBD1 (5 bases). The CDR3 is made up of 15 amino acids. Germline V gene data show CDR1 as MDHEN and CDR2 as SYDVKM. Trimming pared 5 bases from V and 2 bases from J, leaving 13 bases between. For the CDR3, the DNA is TGTGCCAGCAGTCCTCCGGGGGGAGCTGGAAACACCATATATTTT. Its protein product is CASSPPGGAGNTIYF. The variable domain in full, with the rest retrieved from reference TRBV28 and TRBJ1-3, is DVKVTQSSRYLVKRTGEKVFLECVQDMDHENMFWYRQDPGLGLRLIYFSYDVKMKEKGDIPEGYSVSREKKERFSLILESASTNQTSMYLCASSPPGGAGNTIYFGEGSWLTVV.

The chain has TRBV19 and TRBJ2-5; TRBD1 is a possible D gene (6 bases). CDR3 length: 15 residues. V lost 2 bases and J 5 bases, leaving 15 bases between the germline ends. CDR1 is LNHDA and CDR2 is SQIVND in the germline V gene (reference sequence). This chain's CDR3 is CASSIWPGDRETQYF. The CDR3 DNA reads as TGTGCCAGTAGTATATGGCCAGGGGATCGCGAGACCCAGTACTTC.

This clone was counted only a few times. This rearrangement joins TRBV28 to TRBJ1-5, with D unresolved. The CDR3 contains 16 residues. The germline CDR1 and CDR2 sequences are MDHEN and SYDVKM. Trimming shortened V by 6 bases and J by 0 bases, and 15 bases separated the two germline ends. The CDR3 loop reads CASSHQEAYSNQPQHF. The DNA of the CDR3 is TGTGCCAGCAGCCATCAAGAGGCATATAGCAATCAGCCCCAGCATTTT.

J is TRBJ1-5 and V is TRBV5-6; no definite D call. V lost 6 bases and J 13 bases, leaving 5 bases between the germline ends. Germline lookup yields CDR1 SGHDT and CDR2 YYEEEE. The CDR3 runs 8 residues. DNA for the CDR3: TGTGCCAGCACCCCTCAGCATTTT. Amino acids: CASTPQHF.

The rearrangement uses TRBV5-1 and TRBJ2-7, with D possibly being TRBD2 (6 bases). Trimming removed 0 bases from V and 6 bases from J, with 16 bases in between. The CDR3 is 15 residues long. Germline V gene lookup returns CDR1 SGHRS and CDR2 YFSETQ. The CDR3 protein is CASSLAGVVGGEQYF. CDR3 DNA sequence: TGCGCCAGCAGCTTGGCGGGGGTTGTGGGCGGCGAGCAGTACTTC.

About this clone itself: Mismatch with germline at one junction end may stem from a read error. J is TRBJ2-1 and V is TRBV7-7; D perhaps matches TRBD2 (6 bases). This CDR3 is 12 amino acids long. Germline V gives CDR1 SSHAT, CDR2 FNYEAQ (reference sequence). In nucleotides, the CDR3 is TGTGCTAGCAGCTTGGCCGGGGGTGAGCAGTTCTTC. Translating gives CASSLAGGEQFF.

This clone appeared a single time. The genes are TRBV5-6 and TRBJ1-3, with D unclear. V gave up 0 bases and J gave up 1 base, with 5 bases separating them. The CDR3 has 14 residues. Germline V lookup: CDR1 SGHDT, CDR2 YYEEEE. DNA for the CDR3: TGTGCCAGCAGCTTGGGTTCTTCTGGAAACACCATATATTTT. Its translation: CASSLGSSGNTIYF.

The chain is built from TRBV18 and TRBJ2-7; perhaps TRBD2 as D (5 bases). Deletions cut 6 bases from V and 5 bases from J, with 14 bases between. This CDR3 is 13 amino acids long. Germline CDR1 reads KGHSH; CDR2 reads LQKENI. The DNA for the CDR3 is TGTGCCAGCTCTACGGGAACTCGAGACGAGCAGTACTTC. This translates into CASSTGTRDEQYF.

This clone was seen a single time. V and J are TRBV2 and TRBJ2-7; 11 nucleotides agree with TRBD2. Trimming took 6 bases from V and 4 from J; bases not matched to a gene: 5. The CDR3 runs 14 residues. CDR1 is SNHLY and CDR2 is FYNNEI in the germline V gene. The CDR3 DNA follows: TGTGCCAGCAGAGAGACTAGCGGGGAATACGAGCAGTACTTC. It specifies CASRETSGEYEQYF.

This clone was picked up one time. The CDR3 is CASSLWGRISGGAPDTQYF. CDR3 nucleotide sequence: TGTGCCAGCAGTTTATGGGGTCGAATCAGCGGGGGGGCGCCAGATACGCAGTATTTT. This rearrangement joins TRBV27 to TRBJ2-3; 10 nucleotides line up with TRBD2. Germline V lookup: CDR1 MNHEY, CDR2 SMNVEV (reference sequence). V was clipped by 1 base and J by 4 bases; unmatched bases: 14. The CDR3 extends over 19 amino acids.

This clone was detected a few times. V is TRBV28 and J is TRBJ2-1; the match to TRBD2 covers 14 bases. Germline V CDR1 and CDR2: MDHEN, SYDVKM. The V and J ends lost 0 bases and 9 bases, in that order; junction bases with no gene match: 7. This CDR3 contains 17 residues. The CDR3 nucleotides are TGTGCCAGCAGTTTATGGAGACTAGCGGGGGGGCCAGGTGAGCAGTTCTTC. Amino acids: CASSLWRLAGGPGEQFF.

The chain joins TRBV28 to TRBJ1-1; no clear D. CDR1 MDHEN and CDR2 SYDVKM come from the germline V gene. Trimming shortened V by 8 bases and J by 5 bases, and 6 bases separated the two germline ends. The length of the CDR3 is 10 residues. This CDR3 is CASLLTEAFF. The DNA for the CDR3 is TGTGCCAGCCTCCTTACTGAAGCTTTCTTT.

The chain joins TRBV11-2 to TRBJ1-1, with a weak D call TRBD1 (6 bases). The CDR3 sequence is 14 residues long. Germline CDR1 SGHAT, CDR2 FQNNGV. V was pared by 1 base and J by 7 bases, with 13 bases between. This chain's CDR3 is CASSLATGSHEAFF. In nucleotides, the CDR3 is TGTGCCAGCAGCTTAGCCACAGGGTCGCATGAAGCTTTCTTT. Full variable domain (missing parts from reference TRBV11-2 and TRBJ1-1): EAGVAQSPRYKIIEKRQSVAFWCNPISGHATLYWYQQILGQGPKLLIQFQNNGVVDDSQLPKDRFSAERLKGVDSTLKIQPAKLEDSAVYLCASSLATGSHEAFFGQGTRLTVV.

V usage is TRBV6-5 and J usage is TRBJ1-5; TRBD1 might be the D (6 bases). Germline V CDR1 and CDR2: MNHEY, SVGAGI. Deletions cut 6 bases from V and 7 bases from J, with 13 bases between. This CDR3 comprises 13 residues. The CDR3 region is CASSSGVGQPQHF. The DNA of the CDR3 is TGTGCCAGCAGCTCAGGGGTGGGGCAGCCCCAGCATTTT.